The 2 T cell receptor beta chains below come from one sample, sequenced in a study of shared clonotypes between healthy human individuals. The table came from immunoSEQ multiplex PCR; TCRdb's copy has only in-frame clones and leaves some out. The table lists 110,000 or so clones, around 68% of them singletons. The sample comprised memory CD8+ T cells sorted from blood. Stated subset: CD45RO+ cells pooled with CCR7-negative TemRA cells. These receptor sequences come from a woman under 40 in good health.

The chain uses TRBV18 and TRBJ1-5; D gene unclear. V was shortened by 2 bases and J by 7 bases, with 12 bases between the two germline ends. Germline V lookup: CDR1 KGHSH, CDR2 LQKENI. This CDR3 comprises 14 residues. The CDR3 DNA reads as TGTGCCAGCTCACCATTCGGGGATGGGCAGCCCCAGCATTTT. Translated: CASSPFGDGQPQHF.

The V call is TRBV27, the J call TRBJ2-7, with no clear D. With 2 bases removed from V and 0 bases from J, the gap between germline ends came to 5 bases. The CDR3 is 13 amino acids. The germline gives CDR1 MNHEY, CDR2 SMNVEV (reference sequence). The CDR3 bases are TGTGCCAGCAGTTTAGCAGGCTCCTACGAGCAGTACTTC. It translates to CASSLAGSYEQYF.